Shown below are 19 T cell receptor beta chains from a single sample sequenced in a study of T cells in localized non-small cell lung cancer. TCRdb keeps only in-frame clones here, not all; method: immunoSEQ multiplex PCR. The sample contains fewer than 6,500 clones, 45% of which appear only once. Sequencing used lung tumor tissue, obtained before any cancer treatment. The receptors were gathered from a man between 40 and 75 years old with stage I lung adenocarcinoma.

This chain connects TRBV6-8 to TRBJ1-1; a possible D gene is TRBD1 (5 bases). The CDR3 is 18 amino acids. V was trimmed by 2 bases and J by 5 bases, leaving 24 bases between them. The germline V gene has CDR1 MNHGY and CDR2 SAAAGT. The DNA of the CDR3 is TGTGCCAGCAGTTACCCTGCCTGGGGAGCTCGAGGGGCTACTGAAGCTTTCTTT. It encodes CASSYPAWGARGATEAFF.

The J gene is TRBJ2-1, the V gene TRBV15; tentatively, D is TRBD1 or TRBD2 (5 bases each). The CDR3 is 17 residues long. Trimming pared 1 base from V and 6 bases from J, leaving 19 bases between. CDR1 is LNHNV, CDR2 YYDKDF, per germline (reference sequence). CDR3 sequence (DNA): TGTGCCACCAGCAGAGGGAGGCTCTTGGGGGAGTTCAATGAGCAGTTCTTC. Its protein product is CATSRGRLLGEFNEQFF.

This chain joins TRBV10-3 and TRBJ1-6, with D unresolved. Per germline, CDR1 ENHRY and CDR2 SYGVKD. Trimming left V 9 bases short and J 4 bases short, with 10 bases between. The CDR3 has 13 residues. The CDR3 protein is CAIRGAYNSPLHF. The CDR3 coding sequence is TGTGCCATACGAGGTGCTTATAATTCACCCCTCCACTTT.

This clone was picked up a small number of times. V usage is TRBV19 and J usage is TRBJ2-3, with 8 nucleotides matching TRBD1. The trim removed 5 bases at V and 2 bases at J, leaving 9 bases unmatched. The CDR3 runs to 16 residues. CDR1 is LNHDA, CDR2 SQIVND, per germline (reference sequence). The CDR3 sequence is CASSPPGTGPTDTQYF. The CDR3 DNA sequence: TGTGCCAGTAGTCCCCCCGGGACAGGCCCCACAGATACGCAGTATTTT.

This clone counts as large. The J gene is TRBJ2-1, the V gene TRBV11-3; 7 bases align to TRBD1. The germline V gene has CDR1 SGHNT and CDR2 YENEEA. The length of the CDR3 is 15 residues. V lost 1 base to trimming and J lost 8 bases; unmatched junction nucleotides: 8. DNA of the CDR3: TGTGCCAGCAGCTTAGGACAGGGTGGCCGGGATGAGCAGTTCTTC. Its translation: CASSLGQGGRDEQFF.

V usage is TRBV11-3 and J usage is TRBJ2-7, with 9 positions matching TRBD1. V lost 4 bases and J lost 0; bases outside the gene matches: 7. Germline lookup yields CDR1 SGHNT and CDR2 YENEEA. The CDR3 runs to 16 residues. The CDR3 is CASSWARDRDSYEQYF. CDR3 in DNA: TGTGCCAGCAGCTGGGCTAGGGACAGGGACTCCTACGAGCAGTACTTC.

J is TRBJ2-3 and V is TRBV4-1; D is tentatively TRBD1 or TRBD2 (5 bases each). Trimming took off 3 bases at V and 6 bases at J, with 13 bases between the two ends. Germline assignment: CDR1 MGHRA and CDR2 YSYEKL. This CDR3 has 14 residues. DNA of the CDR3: TGCGCCAGCAGCCACCCCACCCGGGACGATACGCAGTATTTT. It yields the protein CASSHPTRDDTQYF.

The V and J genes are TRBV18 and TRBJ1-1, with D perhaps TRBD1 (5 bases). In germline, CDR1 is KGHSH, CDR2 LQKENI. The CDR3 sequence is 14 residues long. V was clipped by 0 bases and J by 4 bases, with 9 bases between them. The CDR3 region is CASSPPAGTTEAFF. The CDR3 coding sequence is TGTGCCAGCTCACCACCCGCAGGGACCACTGAAGCTTTCTTT.

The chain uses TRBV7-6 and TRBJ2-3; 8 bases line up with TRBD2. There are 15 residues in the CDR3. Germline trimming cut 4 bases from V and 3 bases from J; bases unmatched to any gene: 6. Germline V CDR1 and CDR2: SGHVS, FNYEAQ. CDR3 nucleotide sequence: TGTGCCAGCAGCTCGACTAGCGTAGTGACAGATACGCAGTATTTT. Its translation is CASSSTSVVTDTQYF.

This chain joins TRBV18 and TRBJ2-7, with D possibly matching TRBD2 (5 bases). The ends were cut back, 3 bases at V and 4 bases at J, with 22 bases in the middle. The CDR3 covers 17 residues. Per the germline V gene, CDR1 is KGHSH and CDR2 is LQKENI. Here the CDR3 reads CASSPLSVQSGPYEQYF. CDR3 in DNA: TGTGCCAGCTCACCGTTGTCGGTGCAAAGCGGCCCTTACGAGCAGTACTTC. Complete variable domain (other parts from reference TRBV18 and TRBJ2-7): NAGVMQNPRHLVRRRGQEARLRCSPMKGHSHVYWYRQLPEEGLKFMVYLQKENIIDESGMPKERFSAEFPKEGPSILRIQQVVRGDSAAYFCASSPLSVQSGPYEQYFGPGTRLTVT.

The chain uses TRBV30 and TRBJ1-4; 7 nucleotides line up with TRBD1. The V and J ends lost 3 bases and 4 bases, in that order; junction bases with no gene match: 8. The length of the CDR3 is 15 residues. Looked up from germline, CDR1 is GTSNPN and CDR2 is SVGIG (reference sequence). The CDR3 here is CAWSAGTAINEKLFF. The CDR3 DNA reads TGTGCCTGGAGCGCCGGGACAGCAATTAATGAAAAACTGTTTTTT.

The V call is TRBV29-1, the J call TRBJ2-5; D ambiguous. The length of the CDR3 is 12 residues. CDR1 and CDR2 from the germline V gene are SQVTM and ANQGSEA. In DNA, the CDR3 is TGCACCTTACCCTTGATCCAAGAGACCCAGTACTTC. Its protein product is CTLPLIQETQYF.

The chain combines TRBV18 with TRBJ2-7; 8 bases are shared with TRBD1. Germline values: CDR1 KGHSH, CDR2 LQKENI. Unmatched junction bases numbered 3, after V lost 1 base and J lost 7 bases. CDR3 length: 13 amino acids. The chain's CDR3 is CASSPQGDREQYF. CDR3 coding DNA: TGTGCCAGCTCACCACAAGGGGACAGGGAGCAGTACTTC.

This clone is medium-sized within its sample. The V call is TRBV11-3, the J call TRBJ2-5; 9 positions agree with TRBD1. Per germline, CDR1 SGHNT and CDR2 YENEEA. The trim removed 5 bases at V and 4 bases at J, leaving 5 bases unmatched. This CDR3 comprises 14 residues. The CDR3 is CASSPSDRGETQYF. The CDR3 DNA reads TGTGCCAGCAGCCCCTCGGACAGGGGAGAGACCCAGTACTTC.

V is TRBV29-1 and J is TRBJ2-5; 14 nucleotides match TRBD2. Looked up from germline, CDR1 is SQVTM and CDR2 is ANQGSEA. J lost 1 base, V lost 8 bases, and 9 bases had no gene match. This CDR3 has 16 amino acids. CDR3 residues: CSSGTSGSSRQETQYF. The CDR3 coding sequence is TGCAGCAGCGGGACTAGCGGGAGCTCCCGCCAAGAGACCCAGTACTTC.

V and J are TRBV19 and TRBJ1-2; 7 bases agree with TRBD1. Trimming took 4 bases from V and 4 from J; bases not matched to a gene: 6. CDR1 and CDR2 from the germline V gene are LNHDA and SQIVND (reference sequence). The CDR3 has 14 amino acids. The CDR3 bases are TGTGCCAGTAGTAGGTCCTACAGGGGCTATGGCTACACCTTC. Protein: CASSRSYRGYGYTF.

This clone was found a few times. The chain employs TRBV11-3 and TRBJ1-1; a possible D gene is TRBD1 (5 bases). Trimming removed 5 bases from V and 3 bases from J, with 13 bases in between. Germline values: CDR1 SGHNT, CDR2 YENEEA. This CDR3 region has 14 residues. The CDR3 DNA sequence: TGTGCCAGCAGCCCGGGCCTAGGGGACACTGAAGCTTTCTTT. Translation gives CASSPGLGDTEAFF.

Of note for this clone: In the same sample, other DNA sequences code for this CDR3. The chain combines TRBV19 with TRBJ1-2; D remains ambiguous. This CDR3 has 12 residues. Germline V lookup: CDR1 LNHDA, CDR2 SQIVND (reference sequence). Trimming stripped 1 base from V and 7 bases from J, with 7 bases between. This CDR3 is CASSIVGSGYTF. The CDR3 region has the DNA TGTGCCAGTAGTATAGTCGGGTCTGGCTACACCTTC.

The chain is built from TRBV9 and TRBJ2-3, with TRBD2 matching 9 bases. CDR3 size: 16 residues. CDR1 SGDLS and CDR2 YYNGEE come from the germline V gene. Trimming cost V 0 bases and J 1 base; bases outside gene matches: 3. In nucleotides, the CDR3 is TGTGCCAGCAGCGTAGGGACTAGCGCCCGCACAGATACGCAGTATTTT. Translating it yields CASSVGTSARTDTQYF.